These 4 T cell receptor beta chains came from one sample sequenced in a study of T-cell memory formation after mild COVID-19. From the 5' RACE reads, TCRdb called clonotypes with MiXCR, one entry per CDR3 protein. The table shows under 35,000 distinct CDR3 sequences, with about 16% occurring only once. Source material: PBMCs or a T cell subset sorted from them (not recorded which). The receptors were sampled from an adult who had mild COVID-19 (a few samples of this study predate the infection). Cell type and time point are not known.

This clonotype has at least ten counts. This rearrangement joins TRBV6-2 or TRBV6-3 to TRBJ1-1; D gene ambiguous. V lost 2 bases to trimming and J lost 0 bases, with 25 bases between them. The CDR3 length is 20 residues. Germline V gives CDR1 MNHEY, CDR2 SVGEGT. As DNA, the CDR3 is TGTGCCAGCAGTTACGGACCGCTTGGGCGGCAGCTGAACATGAACACTGAAGCTTTCTTT. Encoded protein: CASSYGPLGRQLNMNTEAFF.

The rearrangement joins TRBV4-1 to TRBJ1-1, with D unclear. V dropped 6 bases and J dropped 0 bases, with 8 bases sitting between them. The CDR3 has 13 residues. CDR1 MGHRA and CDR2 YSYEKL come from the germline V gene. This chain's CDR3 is CASSRHLNTEAFF. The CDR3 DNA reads TGCGCCAGCAGTCGACACCTGAACACTGAAGCTTTCTTT.

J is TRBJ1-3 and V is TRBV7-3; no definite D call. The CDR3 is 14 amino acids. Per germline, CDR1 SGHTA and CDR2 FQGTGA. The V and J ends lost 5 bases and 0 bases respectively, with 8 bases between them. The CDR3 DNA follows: TGTGCCAGCAGCCGGTCCTACTCTGGAAACACCATATATTTT. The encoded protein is CASSRSYSGNTIYF.

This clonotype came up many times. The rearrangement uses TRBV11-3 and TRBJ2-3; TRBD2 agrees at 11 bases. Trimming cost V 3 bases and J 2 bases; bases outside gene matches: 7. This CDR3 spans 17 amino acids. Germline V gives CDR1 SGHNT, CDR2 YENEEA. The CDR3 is CASSFPSGRINTDTQYF. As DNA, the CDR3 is TGTGCCAGCAGCTTCCCTAGCGGGAGGATTAACACAGATACGCAGTATTTT.